Shown below are 20 T cell receptor beta chains from a single sample sequenced in a study of blood T cell repertoires in COVID-19 (dated by TCRdb to between 2020 and 2021). The protocol used for the library was the immunoSEQ multiplex PCR assay. As stored in TCRdb, this immuneACCESS dataset retains in-frame rearrangements with V and J assigned. A fraction of the clones does not appear; measured against another copy, unresolved V genes explain less than half of the discrepancy, and the remainder lacks a known reason. The sample data list around 200,000 clones, and approximately 79% of these were observed just once. The ten top clones hold approximately 5% of the sample. Material for sequencing was peripheral blood. Receptors were obtained from a human donor in a cohort sampled during active COVID-19.

The V and J genes are TRBV2 and TRBJ1-1; no clear D gene. Trimming shortened V by 2 bases and J by 8 bases, and 9 bases separated the two germline ends. The CDR3 totals 12 residues. CDR1 is SNHLY, CDR2 FYNNEI, per germline. The CDR3: CASSENSGEAFF. Here the CDR3 DNA reads TGTGCCAGCAGTGAAAACTCCGGGGAAGCTTTCTTT.

CDR3 coding DNA: TGTGCCAGCAGAAGGACAGGGGTGAACACTGAAGCTTTCTTT. It yields the protein CASRRTGVNTEAFF. The chain carries TRBV27 and TRBJ1-1, with 9 nucleotides matching TRBD1. V lost 6 bases to trimming and J lost 0 bases; unmatched junction nucleotides: 2. Germline V CDR1 and CDR2: MNHEY, SMNVEV (reference sequence). This CDR3 region has 14 residues.

Of note for this clone: Other DNA sequences in this specimen translate into the identical CDR3. This chain uses TRBV9 with TRBJ1-4; 7 bases align to TRBD1. Losses at the gene ends were 4 bases for V and 5 bases for J; bases not matched to a gene: 5. The CDR3 sequence is 14 residues long. The germline CDR1 and CDR2 sequences are SGDLS and YYNGEE. CDR3 in DNA: TGTGCCAGCAGCCCGGGACAGAGCAATGAAAAACTGTTTTTT. It yields the protein CASSPGQSNEKLFF.

This clone was detected a few times. J is TRBJ2-1 and V is TRBV28; 8 nucleotides align to TRBD2. Germline CDR1 and CDR2: MDHEN and SYDVKM. This CDR3 is built from 12 residues. V was clipped by 3 bases and J by 10 bases; unmatched bases: 2. CDR3 residues: CASSFGGGEQFF. CDR3 sequence (DNA): TGTGCCAGCAGTTTCGGGGGGGGCGAGCAGTTCTTC.

The chain carries TRBV27 and TRBJ1-6; D unresolved. This CDR3 spans 14 amino acids. Trimming took off 6 bases at V and 13 bases at J, with 19 bases between the two ends. The germline gives CDR1 MNHEY, CDR2 SMNVEV (reference sequence). In nucleotides, the CDR3 is TGTGCCAGCAGACCTCCCTCCCCCGGGTTGCCCCTCCACTTT. Encoded protein: CASRPPSPGLPLHF.

This clone was seen just once. The chain combines TRBV25-1 with TRBJ2-2, with 12 bases that match TRBD2. The CDR3 has 17 amino acids. Germline V lookup: CDR1 MGHDK, CDR2 SYGVNS. Trimming at V came to 5 bases and at J to 6 bases, leaving 10 bases not matched to a gene. The CDR3 sequence is CASSRLAGGFIAGELFF. The CDR3 DNA follows: TGTGCCAGCAGTCGGCTAGCGGGAGGGTTTATAGCCGGGGAGCTGTTTTTT.

The chain combines TRBV7-9 with TRBJ2-1; 10 bases agree with TRBD2. Germline V gene lookup returns CDR1 SEHNR and CDR2 FQNEAQ (reference sequence). With 4 bases clipped from V and 7 bases from J, the junction kept 7 bases outside the gene matches. The CDR3 runs 15 residues. CDR3 amino acids: CASSWTLAGVNEQFF. In nucleotides, the CDR3 is TGTGCCAGCAGCTGGACCCTAGCGGGAGTAAATGAGCAGTTCTTC.

This rearrangement joins TRBV6-5 to TRBJ2-7, with 7 bases that match TRBD2. Germline V gene data show CDR1 as MNHEY and CDR2 as SVGAGI. With V trimmed by 7 bases and J by 2 bases, 11 bases remained unmatched. CDR3 length: 15 residues. The CDR3 region is CASTPFGRRTYEQYF. CDR3 sequence (DNA): TGTGCCAGCACTCCATTCGGGAGGAGAACCTACGAGCAGTACTTC.

The genes are TRBV5-6 and TRBJ1-2; TRBD1 matches at 8 bases. J lost 5 bases, V lost 2 bases, and 8 bases had no gene match. From germline, CDR1 is SGHDT and CDR2 YYEEEE. The CDR3 loop spans 15 amino acids. CDR3: CASSFRTGLKYGYTF. CDR3 DNA sequence: TGTGCCAGCAGCTTTAGGACAGGGCTAAAGTATGGCTACACCTTC.

The rearrangement joins TRBV5-5 to TRBJ2-5; D possibly corresponds to TRBD1 (6 bases). The CDR3 runs 14 residues. Trimming removed 4 bases at V and 1 base at J, with 11 bases between. Germline V gene data show CDR1 as SGHKS and CDR2 as YYEKEE (reference sequence). CDR3 in amino acids: CASSTGQIQETQYF. The CDR3 nucleotides are TGTGCCAGCAGCACGGGACAAATCCAAGAGACCCAGTACTTC.

The chain recombines TRBV27 with TRBJ1-2, with 10 nucleotides matching TRBD1. V trimming: 4 bases; J trimming: 8 bases; junction bases outside the gene matches: 16. Germline loops: CDR1 MNHEY, CDR2 SMNVEV (reference sequence). CDR3 length: 17 residues. CDR3 sequence (DNA): TGTGCCAGCAGTTCGGACAGGGGGGGCCTCCCGGTTGGCGGCTACACCTTC. As protein: CASSSDRGGLPVGGYTF.

V and J are TRBV11-2 and TRBJ2-7; 12 bases fit TRBD1. This CDR3 region has 16 residues. Germline-derived CDR1 and CDR2 are SGHAT and FQNNGV. V trimming: 6 bases; J trimming: 4 bases; junction bases outside the gene matches: 10. CDR3 nucleotides: TGTGCCAGCAGATCCGCCCCGGGACAGGGGGCTTACGAGCAGTACTTC. Encoded protein: CASRSAPGQGAYEQYF.

This rearrangement joins TRBV29-1 to TRBJ1-1; D remains unclear. With 5 bases removed from V and 5 bases from J, the gap between germline ends came to 6 bases. Germline-derived CDR1 and CDR2 are SQVTM and ANQGSEA. The CDR3 is made up of 10 amino acids. The CDR3 region has the DNA TGCAGCGTTTTTATGACTGAAGCTTTCTTT. Protein product: CSVFMTEAFF.

The V call is TRBV7-8, the J call TRBJ2-3; D is possibly TRBD2 (6 bases). Trimming removed 1 base at V and 0 bases at J, with 11 bases between. CDR1 and CDR2 (germline): SGHVS, FQNEAQ. The CDR3 extends over 16 amino acids. CDR3 nucleotide sequence: TGTGCCAGCAGCTTAGGATGGGGGGTGAGCACAGATACGCAGTATTTT. It specifies CASSLGWGVSTDTQYF.

CDR3 protein: CASRPSVGGTLNYGYTF. The DNA for the CDR3 is TGTGCCAGCAGGCCTTCGGTGGGGGGAACCCTAAACTATGGCTACACCTTC. The chain combines TRBV28 with TRBJ1-2; D is possibly TRBD1 (5 bases). This CDR3 comprises 17 residues. Germline CDR1 and CDR2: MDHEN and SYDVKM. V was shortened by 6 bases and J by 2 bases, with 22 bases between the two germline ends.

V usage is TRBV24-1 and J usage is TRBJ2-7, with a tentative D call TRBD2 (6 bases). In germline, CDR1 is KGHDR, CDR2 SFDVKD. V was trimmed by 2 bases and J by 1 base, leaving 14 bases between them. CDR3 length: 16 residues. CDR3 in DNA: TGTGCCACCAGTGATTCCCGGGACTTCCCTTCCTACGAGCAGTACTTC. Translated, it gives CATSDSRDFPSYEQYF.

This chain uses TRBV7-8 with TRBJ2-2; no reliable D call. The CDR3 sequence is 12 residues long. The germline CDR1 and CDR2 sequences are SGHVS and FQNEAQ. V was cut by 8 bases and J by 5 bases, with 9 bases left in between. CDR3 sequence reads: CASVPGTGELFF. DNA of the CDR3: TGTGCCAGCGTCCCCGGGACCGGGGAGCTGTTTTTT.

This clone was recorded once. The CDR3 DNA is TGTGCCAGCAGCGTCACATCGAACACCGGGGAGCTGTTTTTT. It translates to CASSVTSNTGELFF. V usage is TRBV9 and J usage is TRBJ2-2; no clear D. The V gene lost 2 bases and the J gene lost 0 bases, with 5 bases spanning the gap. This CDR3 spans 14 amino acids. Germline V lookup: CDR1 SGDLS, CDR2 YYNGEE. Full variable domain (remainder filled in from reference TRBV9 and TRBJ2-2): DSGVTQTPKHLITATGQRVTLRCSPRSGDLSVYWYQQSLDQGLQFLIQYYNGEERAKGNILERFSAQQFPDLHSELNLSSLELGDSALYFCASSVTSNTGELFFGEGSRLTVL.

This chain joins TRBV19 and TRBJ1-1, with a possible D match to TRBD1 (6 bases). This CDR3 is 12 amino acids long. CDR1 is LNHDA, CDR2 SQIVND, per germline (reference sequence). V lost 5 bases and J lost 6, with 10 bases in between. CDR3: CASSPGVAEAFF. The CDR3 bases are TGTGCCAGTAGTCCAGGGGTTGCTGAAGCTTTCTTT.

This clone was seen a few times. This rearrangement joins TRBV5-1 to TRBJ1-2, with a possible D match to TRBD1 (5 bases). The CDR3 runs to 14 residues. CDR1 and CDR2 (germline): SGHRS, YFSETQ. V gave up 0 bases and J gave up 4 bases, with 10 bases separating them. The chain's CDR3 is CASSLEGRAYGYTF. CDR3 sequence (DNA): TGCGCCAGCAGCTTGGAGGGCAGGGCCTATGGCTACACCTTC.